This TCR beta chain comes out of a study of post-analysis software for immune sequencing data. General observations from the study: There was significantly lower normalized Chao1 diversity in multiple sclerosis patients than in controls.

The table lists this clonotype with a few counts. What it binds is not known. Sequencing libraries made from TCR beta cDNA carried unique molecular identifiers. TCRdb reanalysed the PCR reads using MiXCR and keeps one entry per CDR3 protein. The profile shows around 250,000 distinct CDR3 sequences, around 34% of them singletons. This receptor was identified in a girl aged 5 to 17 with multiple sclerosis. Source material: blood.

The CDR3 DNA reads as TGCGCCAGCAGCGACGGGACTAGCGTTATTGGGCAGTTCTTC. Translating it yields CASSDGTSVIGQFF. The chain couples TRBV5-1 to TRBJ2-1; 10 nucleotides align to TRBD2. CDR1 and CDR2 from the germline V gene are SGHRS and YFSETQ. Trimming at V came to 4 bases and at J to 12 bases, leaving 10 bases not matched to a gene. The CDR3 sequence is 14 residues long.